This T cell receptor (beta chain) was sequenced in a study of blood T cell repertoires in COVID-19. This clone was found a few times. Germline CDR1 is MNHEY and CDR2 is SVGAGI. This CDR3 comprises 15 residues. Trimming removed 6 bases from V and 4 bases from J; junction bases left unmatched: 9. Clones were read by immunoSEQ multiplex PCR, and TCRdb kept only the in-frame ones, dropping some. The repertoire has about 480,000 clones, 70% to 90% of them found once; the top ten carry 7.8%. The V call is TRBV6-5, the J call TRBJ2-3, with TRBD1 matching 8 bases. Sequenced material: peripheral blood. The sequence came from a woman aged 45-65 years with COVID-19, enrolled during active disease. The CDR3 spells CASRGRTGKPDTQYF. DNA of the CDR3: TGTGCCAGCAGGGGACGGACAGGGAAGCCAGATACGCAGTATTTT.